Shown below are 11 T cell receptor beta chains from a single sample sequenced in a study of TIL therapy for anti-PD-1-resistant metastatic lung cancer. The immunoSEQ assay was v3. Repertoires were generated with immunoSEQ multiplex PCR, while TCRdb's copy carries only in-frame clones and drops some. The sample carries 35,000 to 55,000 clones, 79% recorded once. Noted time point: pre-treatment sample, taken before nivolumab and TIL therapy. Sequenced here: blood, sampled at baseline. The receptors shown here come from an older man with non-small cell lung cancer.

The chain employs TRBV19 and TRBJ2-7, with a tentative D call TRBD1 (6 bases). V was trimmed by 6 bases and J by 0 bases, leaving 9 bases between them. The CDR3 is 13 amino acids. Germline V gene sequence: CDR1 LNHDA, CDR2 SQIVND (reference sequence). As DNA, the CDR3 is TGTGCCAGTAGCCGGGACATCTCCTACGAGCAGTACTTC. Protein sequence: CASSRDISYEQYF. Full variable domain (outside the CDR3, taken from reference TRBV19 and TRBJ2-7): DGGITQSPKYLFRKEGQNVTLSCEQNLNHDAMYWYRQDPGQGLRLIYYSQIVNDFQKGDIAEGYSVSREKKESFPLTVTSAQKNPTAFYLCASSRDISYEQYFGPGTRLTVT.

CDR3 in amino acids: CASSDRVMNTEAFF. CDR3 DNA: TGCGCCAGCAGCGACAGGGTTATGAACACTGAAGCTTTCTTT. This rearrangement joins TRBV4-1 to TRBJ1-1; the match to TRBD1 covers 7 bases. The CDR3 consists of 14 residues. Unmatched junction bases numbered 3, after V lost 5 bases and J lost 0 bases. The germline gives CDR1 MGHRA, CDR2 YSYEKL.

CDR3 region: CASSPTGTTYEQYF. The CDR3 nucleotides read TGTGCCAGCAGTCCGACAGGGACCACCTACGAGCAGTACTTC. The chain carries TRBV28 and TRBJ2-7, with 7 bases fitting TRBD1. J gave up 2 bases and V 5 bases, and 6 bases lay outside the gene matches. CDR1 MDHEN and CDR2 SYDVKM come from the germline V gene. CDR3 length: 14 amino acids.

The rearrangement links TRBV29-1 to TRBJ2-1; D gene uncertain. The ends were cut back, 4 bases at V and 9 bases at J, with 10 bases in the middle. Germline-derived CDR1 and CDR2 are SQVTM and ANQGSEA. The CDR3 consists of 11 residues. CDR3 sequence reads: CSVVILPEQFF. CDR3 sequence (DNA): TGCAGCGTTGTGATTCTTCCTGAGCAGTTCTTC.

The V call is TRBV5-8, the J call TRBJ1-2; 9 positions match TRBD1. J lost 3 bases, V lost 0 bases, and 6 bases had no gene match. Germline CDR1 SGHTS, CDR2 YDEGEE. The CDR3 has 16 amino acids. This CDR3 is CASSLAGQGVYYGYTF. CDR3 in DNA: TGTGCCAGCAGCTTGGCGGGACAGGGAGTTTACTATGGCTACACCTTC.

This clone was found a few times. The rearrangement links TRBV28 to TRBJ1-1; D uncertain. In germline, CDR1 is MDHEN, CDR2 SYDVKM. Between the trimmed V and J ends, which lost 2 bases and 0 bases, there was a span of 4 bases. CDR3 length: 13 amino acids. The CDR3 sequence: CASSLGLNTEAFF. Written as DNA, the CDR3 is TGTGCCAGCAGTTTAGGACTGAACACTGAAGCTTTCTTT. The entire variable domain, with the rest obtained from reference TRBV28 and TRBJ1-1, is as follows: DVKVTQSSRYLVKRTGEKVFLECVQDMDHENMFWYRQDPGLGLRLIYFSYDVKMKEKGDIPEGYSVSREKKERFSLILESASTNQTSMYLCASSLGLNTEAFFGQGTRLTVV.

A few counts support this clone. This chain uses TRBV18 with TRBJ1-2; D is ambiguous. The germline gives CDR1 KGHSH, CDR2 LQKENI. The CDR3 loop spans 14 amino acids. V was clipped by 2 bases and J by 5 bases, with 12 bases between them. CDR3 sequence: CASSPGETGYGYTF. The CDR3 DNA reads as TGTGCCAGCTCACCAGGTGAAACCGGATATGGCTACACCTTC.

The chain joins TRBV19 to TRBJ1-4; 12 bases match TRBD1. V lost 9 bases, J lost 8 bases, and 7 bases stayed unmatched. The CDR3 loop spans 14 amino acids. Germline V gene data show CDR1 as LNHDA and CDR2 as SQIVND (reference sequence). The CDR3 DNA follows: TGTGCCAGCCGGGACAGGGGGCGAAGCGAAAAACTGTTTTTT. Translated: CASRDRGRSEKLFF.

The J gene is TRBJ2-2, the V gene TRBV23-1; 11 nucleotides line up with TRBD1. TRBV23-1 qualifies as an ORF whose function is uncertain. V shed 3 bases and J 3 bases; nucleotides not matched to a gene: 6. The CDR3 extends over 17 amino acids. CDR3 sequence: CASSHRTGGADTGELFF. For the CDR3, the DNA is TGCGCCAGCAGTCATCGGACAGGGGGCGCCGACACCGGGGAGCTGTTTTTT.

The CDR3, as DNA: TGTGCCAGCAGCGGAACGACTAGCGGGAGCCACGAGCAGTACTTC. Translated, it gives CASSGTTSGSHEQYF. The rearrangement joins TRBV9 to TRBJ2-7, with TRBD2 identical over 12 bases. The CDR3 spans 15 residues. CDR1 is SGDLS, CDR2 YYNGEE, per germline. Trimming at V came to 3 bases and at J to 5 bases, leaving 6 bases not matched to a gene.

The chain combines TRBV5-6 with TRBJ2-6, with a tentative D call TRBD2 (6 bases). V lost 3 bases and J lost 0, with 10 bases in between. The length of the CDR3 is 16 residues. Germline V gene lookup returns CDR1 SGHDT and CDR2 YYEEEE. The CDR3 loop is CASSWGLNSGANVLTF. CDR3 bases: TGTGCCAGCAGCTGGGGACTGAACTCTGGGGCCAACGTCCTGACTTTC.